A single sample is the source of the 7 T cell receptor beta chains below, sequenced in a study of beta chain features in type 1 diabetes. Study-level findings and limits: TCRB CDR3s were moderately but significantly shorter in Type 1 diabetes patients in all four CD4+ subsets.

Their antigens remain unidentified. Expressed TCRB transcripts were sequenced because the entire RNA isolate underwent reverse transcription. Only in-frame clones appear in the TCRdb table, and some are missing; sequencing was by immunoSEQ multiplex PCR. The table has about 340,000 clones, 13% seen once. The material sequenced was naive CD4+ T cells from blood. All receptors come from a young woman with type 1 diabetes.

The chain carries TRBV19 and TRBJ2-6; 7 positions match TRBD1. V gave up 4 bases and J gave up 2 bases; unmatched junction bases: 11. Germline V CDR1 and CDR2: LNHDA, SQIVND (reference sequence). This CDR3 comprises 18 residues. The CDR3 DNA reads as TGTGCCAGTAGTACCTATGGACAGGCTCACACTGGGGCCAACGTCCTGACTTTC. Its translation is CASSTYGQAHTGANVLTF.

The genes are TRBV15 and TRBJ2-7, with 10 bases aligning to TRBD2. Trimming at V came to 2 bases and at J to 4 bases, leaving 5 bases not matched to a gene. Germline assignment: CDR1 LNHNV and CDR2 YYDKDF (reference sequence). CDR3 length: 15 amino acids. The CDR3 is CATSRPSGRRYEQYF. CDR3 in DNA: TGTGCCACCAGCAGACCTAGCGGGAGAAGGTACGAGCAGTACTTC.

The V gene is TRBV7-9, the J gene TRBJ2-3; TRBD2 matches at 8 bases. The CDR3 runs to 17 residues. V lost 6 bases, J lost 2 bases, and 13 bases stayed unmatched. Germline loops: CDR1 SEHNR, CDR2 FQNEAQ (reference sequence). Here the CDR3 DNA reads TGTGCCAGCAGTCCTAGGTCCCAGCGGGAGTTCACAGATACGCAGTATTTT. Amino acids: CASSPRSQREFTDTQYF.

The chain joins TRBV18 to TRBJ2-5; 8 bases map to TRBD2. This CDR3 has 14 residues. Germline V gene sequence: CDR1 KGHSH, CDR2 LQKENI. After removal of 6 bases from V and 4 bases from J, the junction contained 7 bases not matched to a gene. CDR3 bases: TGTGCCAGCTCCGGCCGGGAGGGGAGAGAGACCCAGTACTTC. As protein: CASSGREGRETQYF.

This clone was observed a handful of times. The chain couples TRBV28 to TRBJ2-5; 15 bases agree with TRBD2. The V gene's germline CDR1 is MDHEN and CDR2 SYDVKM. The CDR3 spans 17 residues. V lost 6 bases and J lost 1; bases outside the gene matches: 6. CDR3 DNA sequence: TGTGCCAGCAGCCTAGGACTAGCGGGAGGGGGCCAAGAGACCCAGTACTTC. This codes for CASSLGLAGGGQETQYF.

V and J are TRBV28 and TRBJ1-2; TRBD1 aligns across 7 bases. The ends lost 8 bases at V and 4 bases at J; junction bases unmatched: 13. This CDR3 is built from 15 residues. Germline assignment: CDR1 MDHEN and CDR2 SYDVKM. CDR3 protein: CASVRQGALSYGYTF. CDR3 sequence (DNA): TGTGCCAGCGTGAGACAGGGTGCGCTAAGCTATGGCTACACCTTC.

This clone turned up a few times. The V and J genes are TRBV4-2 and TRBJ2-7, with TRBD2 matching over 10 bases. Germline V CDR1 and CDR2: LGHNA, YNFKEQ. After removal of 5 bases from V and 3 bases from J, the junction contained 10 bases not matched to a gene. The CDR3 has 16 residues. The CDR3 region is CASSSVPSGRGYEQYF. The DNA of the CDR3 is TGTGCCAGCAGCTCCGTTCCTAGCGGGAGAGGCTACGAGCAGTACTTC.